This TCR beta chain was retrieved from a study of blood T cells in healthy people across ages. Study-wide results and caveats: Estimated diversity across one million T cells was deemed an underestimate.

This CDR3 comprises 15 residues. CDR1 is LNHDA and CDR2 is SQIVND in the germline V gene (reference sequence). A second about 6 to 12 cycle PCR used barcoded and J-beta primers. MiXCR was run by TCRdb on the 5' RACE reads, yielding one entry per CDR3 protein. The table lists approximately 680,000 distinct CDR3 sequences, about 30% of them singletons. On this clonotype: Its antigen is undetermined.

V gene TRBV19 combines with J gene TRBJ2-5; D gene unclear. The J call is in doubt because the DNA end fits TRBJ2-1 better. The receptor was isolated from an elderly woman in good health. The sequenced sample was blood. In nucleotides, the CDR3 is TGTGCCAGTAGTATGGGCGACGGAAAGCAAGAGACCCAGTTCTTC. Its protein product is CASSMGDGKQETQFF.